The sequence of this T cell receptor (beta chain) was determined in a study of shared clonotypes between healthy human individuals. CDR1 and CDR2 (germline): SQVTM, ANQGSEA. The CDR3 loop spans 20 amino acids. V gave up 5 bases and J gave up 2 bases; unmatched junction bases: 20. The assay was immunoSEQ multiplex PCR, and TCRdb's table has in-frame clones only and misses some. The sample shows 2,500,000 or so clones, just under 95% of them seen only once. The sequencing sample was made of naive CD4+ T cells from PBMCs. Noted subset: CD45RA+ positively selected. The receptor was derived from a man aged 18 to 35 in good health. Some clones in this sample may be carry-over from other donors' samples. The rearrangement links TRBV29-1 to TRBJ2-2; 10 nucleotides match TRBD2. This chain's CDR3 is CSVRGRPGLAGVGNTGELFF. As DNA, the CDR3 is TGCAGCGTTAGGGGGAGGCCTGGGCTAGCGGGAGTCGGAAACACCGGGGAGCTGTTTTTT.